This entry lists 19 T cell receptor beta chains sequenced from one sample in a study of blood T cell repertoires in COVID-19. The method was immunoSEQ multiplex PCR; TCRdb's version includes in-frame clones alone and lacks a portion of them. The sample has 300,000 to 450,000 clones, over 75% seen once. Sequenced input: PBMCs or T cells enriched from blood (not recorded which). The receptors derive from a man aged 30-40 years who had recovered from COVID-19.

This rearrangement joins TRBV15 to TRBJ2-7; no definite D call. Per the germline V gene, CDR1 is LNHNV and CDR2 is YYDKDF (reference sequence). Trimming left V 5 bases short and J 1 base short, with 9 bases between. The CDR3 has 13 residues. The CDR3 spells CATSSLLSYEQYF. The CDR3 DNA reads TGTGCCACCAGCTCCCTCTTGTCCTACGAGCAGTACTTC.

In DNA form, the CDR3 reads TGTGCCAGCAGCTTTACAGGGGTGAAGGGCTACACCTTC. Protein product: CASSFTGVKGYTF. The chain couples TRBV7-9 to TRBJ1-2, with 7 nucleotides matching TRBD1. J was trimmed by 8 bases and V by 3 bases; bases with no gene match: 6. CDR3 size: 13 residues. CDR1 and CDR2 from the germline V gene are SEHNR and FQNEAQ (reference sequence).

This clone came up once. The chain joins TRBV2 to TRBJ1-1; D gene unclear. From germline, CDR1 is SNHLY and CDR2 FYNNEI. The V gene lost 6 bases and the J gene lost 4 bases, with 12 bases spanning the gap. The CDR3 spans 13 residues. The CDR3 DNA reads as TGTGCCAGCAGCTATTACTTGAGCACTGAAGCTTTCTTT. Translating it yields CASSYYLSTEAFF. The whole variable domain, filled in from reference TRBV2 and TRBJ1-1, reads EPEVTQTPSHQVTQMGQEVILRCVPISNHLYFYWYRQILGQKVEFLVSFYNNEISEKSEIFDDQFSVERPDGSNFTLKIRSTKLEDSAMYFCASSYYLSTEAFFGQGTRLTVV.

The chain combines TRBV25-1 with TRBJ1-4, with D uncertain. The ends were cut back, 3 bases at V and 0 bases at J, with 8 bases in the middle. CDR3 length equals 15 residues. Germline CDR1 and CDR2: MGHDK and SYGVNS. CDR3 in amino acids: CASSDVGATNEKLFF. The CDR3 coding sequence is TGTGCCAGCAGTGACGTCGGAGCAACTAATGAAAAACTGTTTTTT.

CDR3 DNA: TGTGCCAGTACCTCCGGGCCACGGCGGGCTAGCACAGATACGCAGTATTTT. This translates into CASTSGPRRASTDTQYF. V gene TRBV19 combines with J gene TRBJ2-3, with D possibly TRBD2 on 5 matching bases. V was cut by 7 bases and J by 0 bases, with 20 bases left in between. The CDR3 loop spans 17 amino acids. From germline, CDR1 is LNHDA and CDR2 SQIVND (reference sequence). The entire variable domain, with the rest obtained from reference TRBV19 and TRBJ2-3, is as follows: DGGITQSPKYLFRKEGQNVTLSCEQNLNHDAMYWYRQDPGQGLRLIYYSQIVNDFQKGDIAEGYSVSREKKESFPLTVTSAQKNPTAFYLCASTSGPRRASTDTQYFGPGTRLTVL.

This sequence joins TRBV7-9 and TRBJ1-1; 9 nucleotides line up with TRBD1. The V gene's germline CDR1 is SEHNR and CDR2 FQNEAQ (reference sequence). This CDR3 comprises 14 residues. V dropped 5 bases and J dropped 7; count of bases not matched to a gene: 8. The CDR3 DNA follows: TGTGCCAGCAGCCACCCGGACAGGGGCTATGAAGCTTTCTTT. Its translation is CASSHPDRGYEAFF.

The V and J genes are TRBV29-1 and TRBJ1-1, with 10 bases lining up with TRBD1. CDR1 is SQVTM, CDR2 ANQGSEA, per germline. V trimming: 7 bases; J trimming: 5 bases; junction bases outside the gene matches: 1. The CDR3 consists of 11 residues. CDR3 in DNA: TGCAGCGGGGACAGGGGAACTGAAGCTTTCTTT. As protein: CSGDRGTEAFF. Full variable domain (missing parts from reference TRBV29-1 and TRBJ1-1): SAVISQKPSRDICQRGTSLTIQCQVDSQVTMMFWYRQQPGQSLTLIATANQGSEATYESGFVIDKFPISRPNLTFSTLTVSNMSPEDSSIYLCSGDRGTEAFFGQGTRLTVV.

CDR3 loop: CASSPIPGLAGGTSTDTQYF. The DNA for the CDR3 is TGTGCCAGCAGCCCCATTCCGGGACTAGCGGGGGGCACTAGCACAGATACGCAGTATTTT. The V gene is TRBV3-1 (or the pseudogene TRBV3-2), the J gene TRBJ2-3, with 15 bases lining up with TRBD2. The trim removed 4 bases at V and 0 bases at J, leaving 11 bases unmatched. Looked up from germline, CDR1 is LGHDT and CDR2 is YNNKEL (reference sequence). This CDR3 has 20 amino acids.

The genes are TRBV6-5 and TRBJ1-1; the D gene is possibly TRBD1 (6 bases). CDR3 length: 15 residues. V was trimmed by 6 bases and J by 0 bases, leaving 14 bases between them. CDR1 and CDR2 from the germline V gene are MNHEY and SVGAGI. The chain's CDR3 is CASRADRKLNTEAFF. DNA of the CDR3: TGTGCCAGCAGGGCTGACAGGAAATTGAACACTGAAGCTTTCTTT.

This chain links TRBV7-2 with TRBJ1-4, with a weak D call TRBD1 (5 bases). Germline CDR1 SGHTA, CDR2 FQGNSA. Trimming shortened V by 3 bases and J by 7 bases, and 15 bases separated the two germline ends. The CDR3 spans 15 residues. CDR3 nucleotide sequence: TGTGCCAGCAGCTTTACCGGGACTATAGGTGAAAAACTGTTTTTT. Translation gives CASSFTGTIGEKLFF.

The J gene is TRBJ1-3, the V gene TRBV2; 9 nucleotides match TRBD1. V was clipped by 4 bases and J by 5 bases; unmatched bases: 3. CDR1 is SNHLY and CDR2 is FYNNEI in the germline V gene. The CDR3 loop spans 14 amino acids. The CDR3 coding sequence is TGTGCCAGCAGTGTACAGGGGGCTAGAAACACCATATATTTT. This translates into CASSVQGARNTIYF.

V is TRBV4-2 and J is TRBJ1-5, with 7 bases that match TRBD1. The J segment lost 5 bases and the V segment lost 4 bases, leaving 11 bases of the junction unmatched. From germline, CDR1 is LGHNA and CDR2 YNFKEQ. The CDR3 is made up of 16 amino acids. The CDR3: CASSLNPTGADQPQHF. The CDR3 region has the DNA TGTGCCAGCAGCCTGAATCCTACAGGGGCGGATCAGCCCCAGCATTTT.

The chain has TRBV5-4 and TRBJ2-7, with 14 positions matching TRBD2. Germline loops: CDR1 SGHNT, CDR2 YYREEE (reference sequence). The CDR3 loop spans 17 amino acids. V shed 2 bases and J 6 bases; nucleotides not matched to a gene: 10. The CDR3 loop reads CASSFTRFGLAGGEQYF. In DNA, the CDR3 is TGTGCCAGCAGCTTCACGAGATTTGGACTAGCGGGAGGCGAGCAGTACTTC. The full variable domain, its missing parts supplied by reference TRBV5-4 and TRBJ2-7, is ETGVTQSPTHLIKTRGQQVTLRCSSQSGHNTVSWYQQALGQGPQFIFQYYREEENGRGNFPPRFSGLQFPNYSSELNVNALELDDSALYLCASSFTRFGLAGGEQYFGPGTRLTVT.

The V gene is TRBV29-1, the J gene TRBJ2-7, with 7 positions matching TRBD1. The length of the CDR3 is 13 residues. V lost 8 bases and J lost 6; bases outside the gene matches: 13. Germline lookup yields CDR1 SQVTM and CDR2 ANQGSEA. CDR3 residues: CSPPDRRSTEQYF. Here the CDR3 DNA reads TGCAGCCCACCGGACAGGAGGTCTACCGAGCAGTACTTC.

The rearrangement links TRBV19 to TRBJ2-6, with 8 bases lining up with TRBD1. CDR1 and CDR2 (germline): LNHDA, SQIVND (reference sequence). There are 21 residues in the CDR3. The V gene end was trimmed by 3 bases and the J gene end by 1 base; junction bases not matched to a gene: 17. In DNA, the CDR3 is TGTGCCAGTAGTATGGTCGGTGGCAGGGGGCCAGGAAAATCTGGGGCCAACGTCCTGACTTTC. Translation: CASSMVGGRGPGKSGANVLTF.

V gene TRBV6-5 combines with J gene TRBJ1-1; tentatively, D is TRBD1 (6 bases). Trimming took 9 bases from V and 2 from J, leaving 16 bases between them. There are 14 residues in the CDR3. The germline gives CDR1 MNHEY, CDR2 SVGAGI. CDR3 in DNA: TGTGCCAGTTACCAGACAGGCAGAAACACTGAAGCTTTCTTT. It translates to CASYQTGRNTEAFF.

This chain uses TRBV5-1 with TRBJ1-1; 7 positions match TRBD1. This CDR3 is 16 amino acids long. V gave up 3 bases and J gave up 1 base; unmatched junction bases: 9. Per the germline V gene, CDR1 is SGHRS and CDR2 is YFSETQ. This chain's CDR3 is CASSWVGGSQNTEAFF. The DNA of the CDR3 is TGCGCCAGCAGCTGGGTAGGGGGCTCCCAGAACACTGAAGCTTTCTTT.

This clone was counted only a few times. The chain has TRBV6-6 and TRBJ2-1; D not certain. This CDR3 region has 11 residues. Germline V lookup: CDR1 MNHNY, CDR2 SVGAGI (reference sequence). The V and J ends lost 6 bases and 5 bases respectively, with 5 bases between them. This CDR3 is CASRLDNEQFF. The CDR3 DNA is TGTGCCAGCAGACTCGACAATGAGCAGTTCTTC.

The chain joins TRBV4-1 to TRBJ2-1; tentatively, D is TRBD2 (5 bases). The germline V and J ends were trimmed by 0 bases and 10 bases, with 13 bases remaining between them. The CDR3 runs to 14 residues. The V gene's germline CDR1 is MGHRA and CDR2 YSYEKL. The CDR3 is CASSQDWASREQFF. As DNA, the CDR3 is TGCGCCAGCAGCCAAGATTGGGCTAGCAGGGAGCAGTTCTTC.